A selection of T cell receptor beta chains follows, all from one sample in a study of response to subunit inactivated influenza vaccine. MiXCR, applied by TCRdb to the RT-PCR reads, yields one record per CDR3 protein. The table shows roughly 760,000 distinct CDR3 sequences, with approximately 21% occurring only once. Source: PBMCs from blood, taken 5 to 6 days after vaccination. These receptors were collected from a man aged 45-60 years who received an inactivated influenza vaccine. Both conserved end residues are part of each CDR3. Fields, in order: V gene, clone size, J gene, D gene, CDR3 protein, CDR3 DNA. D genes are given only for firm matches. Clone size is stated in some rows and not others, as once, few, many or a class when expanded.

TRBV6-2/TRBV6-3	once	TRBJ2-5	NA	CASSSNRDGAYRETQYF	TGTGCCAGCAGTTCGAACCGGGACGGAGCCTACCGAGAGACCCAGTACTTC
TRBV3-1	few	TRBJ2-7	TRBD2	CASSLTSGGHEQYF	TGTGCCAGCAGCTTAACTAGCGGGGGACACGAGCAGTACTTC
TRBV7-9	NA	TRBJ1-1	TRBD1	CASSLTGGMGTEAFF	TGTGCCAGCAGCCTCACAGGGGGCATGGGCACTGAAGCTTTCTTT
TRBV20-1	once	TRBJ2-7	NA	CSAAGGRIYEQYF	TGCAGTGCGGCAGGGGGGAGGATCTACGAGCAGTACTTC
TRBV29-1	few	TRBJ2-3	NA	CSGGGFTDTQYF	TGCAGTGGTGGGGGGTTTACAGATACGCAGTATTTT
TRBV7-2	few	TRBJ2-7	TRBD2	CASSLAGGVREAFYEQYF	TGTGCCAGCAGCTTAGCGGGTGGAGTGCGGGAGGCCTTCTACGAGCAGTACTTC
TRBV29-1	many	TRBJ2-1	TRBD2	CSVDGAGGYNEQFF	TGCAGCGTTGACGGGGCGGGGGGCTACAATGAGCAGTTCTTC
TRBV28	NA	TRBJ1-6	NA	CASSSGWQEYNSPLHF	TGTGCCAGCAGCTCCGGGTGGCAGGAGTATAATTCACCCCTCCACTTT
TRBV20-1	once	TRBJ2-5	TRBD2	CSADTFGGRGQETQYF	TGCAGTGCCGACACGTTCGGCGGGAGGGGACAAGAGACCCAGTACTTC
TRBV15	few	TRBJ2-1	NA	CATSSYQGLGDEQFF	TGTGCCACCAGCAGTTACCAGGGGTTGGGGGATGAGCAGTTCTTC
TRBV7-2	NA	TRBJ1-3	NA	CASSLDQNSGNTIYF	TGTGCCAGCAGCTTAGATCAGAACTCTGGAAACACCATATATTTT
TRBV6-4	NA	TRBJ1-5	NA	CASTREQSSNQPQHF	TGTGCCAGCACCCGGGAACAGTCGAGCAATCAGCCCCAGCATTTT
TRBV28	NA	TRBJ1-2	NA	CASSLPPGNYGYTF	TGTGCCAGCAGTTTACCTCCAGGAAACTATGGCTACACCTTC
TRBV10-3	few	TRBJ2-7	NA	CAISDSWGSYEQYF	TGTGCCATCAGTGATTCTTGGGGCTCCTACGAGCAGTACTTC
TRBV5-6	NA	TRBJ1-6	NA	CASSLRVAYSPLHF	TGTGCCAGCAGCTTGCGAGTAGCATATTCACCCCTCCACTTT
TRBV28	NA	TRBJ2-1	TRBD2	CASSLFQTSGNNEQFF	TGTGCCAGCAGTTTATTTCAGACTAGCGGTAACAATGAGCAGTTCTTC
TRBV11-2	many	TRBJ2-1	TRBD1	CASRGQGTYNEQFF	TGTGCCAGCAGGGGACAGGGAACCTACAATGAGCAGTTCTTC
TRBV2	NA	TRBJ2-3	TRBD2	CASSDSGENTDTQYF	TGTGCCAGCAGTGACAGCGGGGAAAACACAGATACGCAGTATTTT
TRBV10-3	few	TRBJ2-7	NA	CAIRNGGSAYEQYF	TGTGCCATCAGAAACGGGGGATCCGCCTACGAGCAGTACTTC
TRBV6-9	few	TRBJ2-7	NA	CASSYSDNSYEQYF	TGTGCCAGCAGTTATTCGGACAACTCCTACGAGCAGTACTTC